The clone carrying this TCR beta chain was seen a single time. Other DNA sequences from this sample encode an identical CDR3 as well. The CDR3 contains 16 residues. CDR1 and CDR2 (germline): SGHDN, FVKESK. J was trimmed by 1 base and V by 4 bases; bases with no gene match: 9. The data were taken from a study of blood T cell repertoires in COVID-19. Turning to the study itself: Italy, Spain and the United States were the sources of the convalescent and acute COVID-19 samples.

Authors' data handling: Amplified reference gene primers provided the basis for estimating nucleated cell counts. TCRdb keeps only in-frame clones here, not all; method: immunoSEQ multiplex PCR. Clonal size and the V and J genes are those of that table, whereas D and trimming came from the DNA. This table holds 210,000 or so clones, around 85% found once. The sample was peripheral blood. V and J are TRBV14 and TRBJ2-7, with 8 nucleotides matching TRBD1. The sequence was obtained from a man aged 50 to 59 who had recovered from COVID-19. Here the CDR3 reads CASSPLRTGSSYEQYF. CDR3 DNA sequence: TGTGCCAGCAGCCCCCTCCGGACAGGGAGTTCCTACGAGCAGTACTTC.